This T cell receptor (beta chain) was identified in a study of response to subunit inactivated influenza vaccine. Study findings and constraints: Researchers suggested that each seasonal influenza vaccination recruits few new T cells.

Trimming removed 1 base from V and 2 bases from J, with 12 bases in between. The germline gives CDR1 SEHNR, CDR2 FQNEAQ (reference sequence). The CDR3 consists of 16 residues. At least ten counts were recorded for this clonotype. Its antigen is as yet unknown. From the RT-PCR reads, TCRdb called clonotypes with MiXCR, one entry per CDR3 protein. The table shows roughly 570,000 distinct CDR3 sequences, with 10% to 15% occurring only once. This chain links TRBV7-9 with TRBJ1-3; D is ambiguous. The receptor was derived from a man aged 50 or older who received an inactivated influenza vaccine. The material sequenced was PBMCs from blood, taken 45 days after vaccination. The CDR3 DNA follows: TGTGCCAGCAGCTTAGGACTCGGAGTTACTGGAAACACCATATATTTT. This codes for CASSLGLGVTGNTIYF.